The present entry profiles one TCR beta chain with its context. Donors in Cohort 3 counted as recovered after two negative PCRs, clearance, or symptom resolution. The source of the sample is a study of blood T cell repertoires in COVID-19. Methods used by the authors: For nucleated cells, counts were estimated from reference gene primer amplification. Method: immunoSEQ multiplex PCR; TCRdb's copy keeps in-frame clones and lacks some. V and J calls and clone size are copied from that table; D and trimming were computed from the DNA. The table has 150,000 to 200,000 clones, roughly 88% seen once. The sample taken for sequencing was PBMCs or T cells enriched from blood (not recorded which). The TCR sequence derives from a woman between 50 and 59 years old who had recovered from COVID-19.

In nucleotides, the CDR3 is TGTGCCAGCTCACCACCAGGGGATGAGACCCAGTACTTC. Its protein is CASSPPGDETQYF. This chain links TRBV18 with TRBJ2-5; maybe TRBD1 (5 bases). This CDR3 spans 13 amino acids. Looked up from germline, CDR1 is KGHSH and CDR2 is LQKENI. Trimming removed 0 bases at V and 5 bases at J, with 7 bases between.